This T cell receptor beta chain was sequenced during a study of blood T cell repertoires in COVID-19. As for the study in general: The study drew acute and convalescent COVID-19 samples from the United States, Italy and Spain.

Germline lookup yields CDR1 SGHDT and CDR2 YYEEEE. This CDR3 is built from 15 residues. V lost 6 bases and J 4 bases, leaving 19 bases between the germline ends. Only in-frame clones appear in the TCRdb table, and some are missing; sequencing was by immunoSEQ multiplex PCR. The sample includes roughly 300,000 clones, just over 90% of them seen just once. The chain couples TRBV5-6 to TRBJ1-2; possibly TRBD1 for D (6 bases). The sequence derives from a woman in her thirties or forties with acute COVID-19. What was sequenced was PBMCs or T cells enriched from blood (not recorded which). The CDR3 spells CASNNPYRASYGYTF. CDR3 nucleotide sequence: TGTGCCAGCAACAATCCTTACAGGGCCTCCTATGGCTACACCTTC.